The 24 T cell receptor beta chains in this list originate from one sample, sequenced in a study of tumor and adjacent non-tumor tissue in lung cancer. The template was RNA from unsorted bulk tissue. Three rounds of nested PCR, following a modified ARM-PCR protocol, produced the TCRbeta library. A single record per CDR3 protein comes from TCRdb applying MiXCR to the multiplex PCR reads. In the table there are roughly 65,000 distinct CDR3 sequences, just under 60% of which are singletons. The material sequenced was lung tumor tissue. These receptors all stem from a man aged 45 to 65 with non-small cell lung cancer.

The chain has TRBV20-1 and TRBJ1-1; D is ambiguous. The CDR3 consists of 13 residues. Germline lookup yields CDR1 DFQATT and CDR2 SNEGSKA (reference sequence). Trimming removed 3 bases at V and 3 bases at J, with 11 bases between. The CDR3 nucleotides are TGCAGTGCTAGGGCCCATTCAGACACTGAAGCTTTCTTT. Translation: CSARAHSDTEAFF.

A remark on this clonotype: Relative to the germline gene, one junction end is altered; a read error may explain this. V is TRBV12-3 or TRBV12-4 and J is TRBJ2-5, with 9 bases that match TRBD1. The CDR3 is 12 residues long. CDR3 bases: TGTGTCAGCAGGACAGGGGTAGAAACCCAGTACTTC. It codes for CVSRTGVETQYF.

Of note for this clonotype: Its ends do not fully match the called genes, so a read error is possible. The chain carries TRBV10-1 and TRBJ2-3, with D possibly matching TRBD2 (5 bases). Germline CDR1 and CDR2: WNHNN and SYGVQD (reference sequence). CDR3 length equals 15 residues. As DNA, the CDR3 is TGCACCAGCAGTGAGAGGGCGGCGAGCACAGATAGGCAGTATTTT. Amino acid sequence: CTSSERAASTDRQYF.

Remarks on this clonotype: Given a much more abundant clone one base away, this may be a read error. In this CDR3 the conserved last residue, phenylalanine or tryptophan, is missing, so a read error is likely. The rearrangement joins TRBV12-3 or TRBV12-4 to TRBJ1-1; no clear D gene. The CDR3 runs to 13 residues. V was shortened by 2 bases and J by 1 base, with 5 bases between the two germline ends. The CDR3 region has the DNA TGTGCCAGCAGTTTAATGGCGAACACTGAAGCTTTCCTT. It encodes CASSLMANTEAFL.

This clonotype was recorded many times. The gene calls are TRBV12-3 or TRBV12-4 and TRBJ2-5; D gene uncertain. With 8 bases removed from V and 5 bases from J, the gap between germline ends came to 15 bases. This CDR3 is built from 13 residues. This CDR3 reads CASQIGGTETQYF. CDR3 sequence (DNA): TGTGCCAGCCAAATTGGTGGTACGGAGACCCAGTACTTC.

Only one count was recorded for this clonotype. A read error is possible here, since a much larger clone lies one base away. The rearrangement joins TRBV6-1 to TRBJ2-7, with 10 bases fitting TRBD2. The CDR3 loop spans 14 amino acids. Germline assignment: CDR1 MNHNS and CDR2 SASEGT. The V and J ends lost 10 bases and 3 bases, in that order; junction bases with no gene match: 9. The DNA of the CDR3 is TGTGCCAACACCGACACTAGCGGGAACTACGAGCAGTACTTC. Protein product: CANTDTSGNYEQYF.

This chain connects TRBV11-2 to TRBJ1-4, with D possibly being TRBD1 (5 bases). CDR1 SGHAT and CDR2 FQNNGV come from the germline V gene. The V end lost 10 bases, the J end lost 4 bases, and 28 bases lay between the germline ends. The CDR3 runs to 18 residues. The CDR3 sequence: CAINQPVREQVLNEKLFF. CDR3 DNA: TGTGCCATCAACCAACCCGTTAGGGAACAGGTACTTAATGAAAAACTGTTTTTT.

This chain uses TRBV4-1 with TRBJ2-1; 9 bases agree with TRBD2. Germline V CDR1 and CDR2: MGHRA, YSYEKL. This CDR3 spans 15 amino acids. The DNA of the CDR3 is TGCGCTGGCAGCCAAGCGGGGGGAGGGGGTAATGAGCAGTTCTTC. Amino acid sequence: CAGSQAGGGGNEQFF.

The CDR3 is CNSSRDRAYEQYF. CDR3 nucleotides: TGTAACAGCAGCCGGGACAGAGCCTACGAGCAGTACTTC. The rearrangement joins TRBV7-9 to TRBJ2-7; TRBD1 matches 7 bases. The CDR3 totals 13 residues. Per the germline V gene, CDR1 is SEHNR and CDR2 is FQNEAQ (reference sequence).

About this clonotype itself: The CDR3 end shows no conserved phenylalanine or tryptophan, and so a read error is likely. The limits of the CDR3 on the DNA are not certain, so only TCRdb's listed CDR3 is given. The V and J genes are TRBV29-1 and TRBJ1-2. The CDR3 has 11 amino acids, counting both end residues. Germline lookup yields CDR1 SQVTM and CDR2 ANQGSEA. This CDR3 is CSVKENYGYIC.

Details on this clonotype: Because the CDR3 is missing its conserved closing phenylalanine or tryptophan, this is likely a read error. The CDR3 here is CASSYLGGVQGYTL. In DNA form, the CDR3 reads TGTGCCAGCAGTTACCTAGGGGGCGTGCAGGGTTACACCTTA. The chain joins TRBV6-5 to TRBJ1-2; 7 positions match TRBD1. CDR1 MNHEY and CDR2 SVGAGI come from the germline V gene. V lost 2 bases to trimming and J lost 11 bases; unmatched junction nucleotides: 11. The CDR3 loop spans 14 amino acids.

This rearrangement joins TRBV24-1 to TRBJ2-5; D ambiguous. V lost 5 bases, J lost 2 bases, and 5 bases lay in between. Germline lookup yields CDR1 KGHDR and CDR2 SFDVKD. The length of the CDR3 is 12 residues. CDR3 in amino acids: CATSGGQETQYF. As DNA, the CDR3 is TGTGCCACCAGTGGTGGGCAAGAGACCCAGTACTTC.

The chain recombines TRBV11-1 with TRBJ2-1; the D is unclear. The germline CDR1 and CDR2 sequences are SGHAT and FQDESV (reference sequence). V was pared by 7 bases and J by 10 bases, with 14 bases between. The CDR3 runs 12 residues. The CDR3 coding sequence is TGTGCCAGCACCTCCCATGTCGACGAGCAGTTCTTC. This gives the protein CASTSHVDEQFF.

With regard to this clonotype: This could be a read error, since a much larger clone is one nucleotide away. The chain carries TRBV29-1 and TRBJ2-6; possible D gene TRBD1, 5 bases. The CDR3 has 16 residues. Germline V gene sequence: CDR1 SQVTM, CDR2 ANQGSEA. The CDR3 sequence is CSVTSGDASGANVPTF. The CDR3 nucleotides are TGCAGCGTTACTTCCGGTGACGCATCTGGGGCCAACGTCCCGACTTTC.

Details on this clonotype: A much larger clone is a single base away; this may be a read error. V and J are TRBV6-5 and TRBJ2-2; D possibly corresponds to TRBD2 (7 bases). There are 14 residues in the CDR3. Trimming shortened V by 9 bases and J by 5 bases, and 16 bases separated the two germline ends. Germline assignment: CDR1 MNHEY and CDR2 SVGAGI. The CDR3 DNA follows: TGTGCCAGAACACTGGGGGGGCAAACCGGGGAGCTGTTTTTT. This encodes CARTLGGQTGELFF.

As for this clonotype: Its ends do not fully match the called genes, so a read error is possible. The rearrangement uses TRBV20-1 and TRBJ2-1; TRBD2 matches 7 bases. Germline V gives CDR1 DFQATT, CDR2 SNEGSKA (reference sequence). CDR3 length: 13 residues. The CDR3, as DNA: TGCGGTGCCGACGGGGCAGGGAGGGATGAGCAGTTCTTC. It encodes CGADGAGRDEQFF.

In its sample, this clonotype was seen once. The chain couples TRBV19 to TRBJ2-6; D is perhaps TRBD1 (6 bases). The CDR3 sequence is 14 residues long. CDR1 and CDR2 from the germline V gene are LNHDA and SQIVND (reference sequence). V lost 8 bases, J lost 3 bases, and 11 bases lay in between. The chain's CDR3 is CASQQGFGANVLTF. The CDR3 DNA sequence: TGTGCCAGTCAACAGGGTTTTGGGGCCAACGTCCTGACTTTC.

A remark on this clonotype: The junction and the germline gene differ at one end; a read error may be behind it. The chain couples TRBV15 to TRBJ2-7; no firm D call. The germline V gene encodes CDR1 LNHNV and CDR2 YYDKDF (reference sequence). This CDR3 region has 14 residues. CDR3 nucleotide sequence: TGTGCCACCAGCACCTCCGAGAGGACCTATGAGCAGTACTTC. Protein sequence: CATSTSERTYEQYF.

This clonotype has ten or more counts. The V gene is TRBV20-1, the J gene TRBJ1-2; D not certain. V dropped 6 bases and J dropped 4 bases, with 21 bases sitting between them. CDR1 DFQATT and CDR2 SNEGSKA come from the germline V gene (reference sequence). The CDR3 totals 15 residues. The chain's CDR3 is CSARPGQVPPYGYTF. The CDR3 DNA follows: TGCAGTGCGAGGCCCGGGCAGGTGCCCCCCTATGGCTACACCTTC.

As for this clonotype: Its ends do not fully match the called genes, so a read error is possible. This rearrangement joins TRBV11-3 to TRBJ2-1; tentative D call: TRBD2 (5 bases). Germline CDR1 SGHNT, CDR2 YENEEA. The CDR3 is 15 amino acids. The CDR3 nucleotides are TGTGCCAGCAGCCTAGCAGGCCAGGCTGTCAACGAGCAGATCTTC. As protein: CASSLAGQAVNEQIF.

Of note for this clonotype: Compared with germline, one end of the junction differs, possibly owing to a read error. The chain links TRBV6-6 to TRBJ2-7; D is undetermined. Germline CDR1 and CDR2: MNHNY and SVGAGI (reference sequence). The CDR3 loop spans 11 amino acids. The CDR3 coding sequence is TGTGCCAGTAGTTACAACTACGAGCAGGACTTC. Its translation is CASSYNYEQDF.

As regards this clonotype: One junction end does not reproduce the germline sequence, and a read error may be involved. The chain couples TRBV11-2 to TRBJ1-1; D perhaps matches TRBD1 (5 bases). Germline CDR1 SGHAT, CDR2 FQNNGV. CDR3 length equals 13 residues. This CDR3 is CTSSLEPDTEAVF. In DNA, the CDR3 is TGTACCAGCAGTTTAGAGCCGGACACTGAAGCTGTCTTT.

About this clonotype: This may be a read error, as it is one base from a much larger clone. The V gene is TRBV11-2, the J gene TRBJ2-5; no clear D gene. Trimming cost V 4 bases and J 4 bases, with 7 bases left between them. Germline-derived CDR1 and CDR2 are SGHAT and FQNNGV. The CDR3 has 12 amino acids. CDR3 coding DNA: TGTGCCAGCAGCTCGGGTGTAGAGACCCAGTACTTC. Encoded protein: CASSSGVETQYF.

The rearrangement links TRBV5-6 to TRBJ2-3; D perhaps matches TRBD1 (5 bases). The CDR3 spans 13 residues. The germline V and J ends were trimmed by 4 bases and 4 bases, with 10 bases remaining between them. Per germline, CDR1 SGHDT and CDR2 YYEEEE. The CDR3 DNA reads TGTGCCAGCAGCCTCAGGGTATCAGATACGCAGTATTTT. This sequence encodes CASSLRVSDTQYF.